Below are 28 T cell receptor beta chains sequenced from a single sample in a study of regulatory T cells in long-lasting Graves disease. Combining iRepertoire HTBI primers with Arm-PCR of CDR3 regions, the authors built TCR beta libraries. One entry per CDR3 protein results from TCRdb running MiXCR on the multiplex PCR reads. The table lists hundreds of thousands of distinct CDR3 sequences, less than 25% of them singletons. As for time point: persistent/refractory GD, antithyroid drugs over 5 years with positive TRAb. Extracted PBMC RNA gave rise to the TCR library. Source: peripheral blood mononuclear cells (PBMCs), taken when the disease was refractory, from a patient treated with antithyroid drugs. These receptors originate from a female donor with Graves disease.

Written as DNA, the CDR3 is TGTGCCAGCAGCGTAGCCTCGGACTTAGCCTACGAGCAGTACTTC. Its translation: CASSVASDLAYEQYF. V gene TRBV9 combines with J gene TRBJ2-7; D is possibly TRBD2 (5 bases). With 0 bases removed from V and 2 bases from J, the gap between germline ends came to 12 bases. From germline, CDR1 is SGDLS and CDR2 YYNGEE. This CDR3 comprises 15 residues.

This clonotype was counted only a few times. This chain joins TRBV19 and TRBJ1-5, with D possibly being TRBD1 (5 bases). V was clipped by 2 bases and J by 0 bases, with 14 bases between them. The CDR3 length is 17 residues. The germline V gene encodes CDR1 LNHDA and CDR2 SQIVND (reference sequence). The CDR3 DNA sequence: TGTGCCAGTAGTATAAGATCTGACAGTTATAGCAATCAGCCCCAGCATTTT. This translates into CASSIRSDSYSNQPQHF.

The table lists this clonotype with many counts. The CDR3 loop reads CASSDHEANTGELFF. Written as DNA, the CDR3 is TGTGCCAGCTCCGACCACGAGGCGAACACCGGGGAGCTGTTTTTT. This chain links TRBV6-1 with TRBJ2-2; no firm D call. The germline gives CDR1 MNHNS, CDR2 SASEGT. V was shortened by 8 bases and J by 0 bases, with 13 bases between the two germline ends. The CDR3 is made up of 15 amino acids.

The rearrangement uses TRBV28 and TRBJ1-1; 7 bases are a match to TRBD1. Per germline, CDR1 MDHEN and CDR2 SYDVKM. The CDR3 sequence is 13 residues long. Germline trimming cut 7 bases from V and 3 bases from J; bases unmatched to any gene: 5. The CDR3 protein is CASTEGAYTEAFF. CDR3 DNA: TGTGCCAGCACCGAGGGGGCGTACACTGAAGCTTTCTTT.

This clonotype appeared a few times. This sequence joins TRBV20-1 and TRBJ1-5; 10 bases match TRBD1. This CDR3 region has 16 residues. V was clipped by 2 bases and J by 6 bases; unmatched bases: 10. Germline values: CDR1 DFQATT, CDR2 SNEGSKA (reference sequence). CDR3 sequence reads: CSARIRGQGFVQPQHF. CDR3 sequence (DNA): TGCAGTGCTAGAATCCGGGGACAGGGGTTTGTTCAGCCCCAGCATTTT.

The chain recombines TRBV7-9 with TRBJ2-7; 12 nucleotides align to TRBD2. CDR1 and CDR2 from the germline V gene are SEHNR and FQNEAQ (reference sequence). The CDR3 has 17 amino acids. The J segment lost 1 base and the V segment lost 3 bases, leaving 7 bases of the junction unmatched. The CDR3 coding sequence is TGTGCCAGCAGCTTGACTAGCGGGGGAGGACTGTCCTACGAGCAGTACTTC. It codes for CASSLTSGGGLSYEQYF.

This clonotype has only a few counts. V is TRBV7-9 and J is TRBJ1-3, with D tentatively TRBD1 (5 bases). Germline values: CDR1 SEHNR, CDR2 FQNEAQ (reference sequence). Trimming removed 5 bases at V and 0 bases at J, with 11 bases between. The CDR3 consists of 15 residues. DNA for the CDR3: TGTGCCAGCAGCCTGGGGCCGTTCTCTGGAAACACCATATATTTT. This codes for CASSLGPFSGNTIYF. The full variable domain, in which reference TRBV7-9 and TRBJ1-3 provide the parts outside the CDR3, is DTGVSQNPRHKITKRGQNVTFRCDPISEHNRLYWYRQTLGQGPEFLTYFQNEAQLEKSRLLSDRFSAERPKGSFSTLEIQRTEQGDSAMYLCASSLGPFSGNTIYFGEGSWLTVV.

This clonotype has a handful of counts. The CDR3 ends on some other residue instead of the conserved phenylalanine or tryptophan, so this is likely a read error. The chain has TRBV29-1 and TRBJ2-7; D is unresolved. This CDR3 region has 15 residues. V gave up 0 bases and J gave up 4 bases, with 16 bases separating them. Germline CDR1 SQVTM, CDR2 ANQGSEA. CDR3 sequence: CSVEDQRTGGYEQYS. CDR3 sequence (DNA): TGCAGCGTTGAAGACCAACGGACGGGCGGATACGAGCAGTACTCC.

This clonotype was observed at least ten times. V and J are TRBV5-1 and TRBJ1-1; D ambiguous. Trimming left V 4 bases short and J 1 base short, with 11 bases between. CDR1 is SGHRS and CDR2 is YFSETQ in the germline V gene. The length of the CDR3 is 14 residues. The CDR3 region is CASSPRTANTEAFF. In DNA form, the CDR3 reads TGCGCCAGCAGCCCCAGGACGGCGAACACTGAAGCTTTCTTT. Drawing the rest from reference TRBV5-1 and TRBJ1-1, the complete variable domain is KAGVTQTPRYLIKTRGQQVTLSCSPISGHRSVSWYQQTPGQGLQFLFEYFSETQRNKGNFPGRFSGRQFSNSRSEMNVSTLELGDSALYLCASSPRTANTEAFFGQGTRLTVV.

Points on this clonotype: A far larger clone is a single base away, which makes a read error likely. This sequence joins TRBV29-1 and TRBJ2-4, with D perhaps matching TRBD1 (5 bases). The J call may not be correct, given that the DNA end is closer to TRBJ2-5. The CDR3 spans 12 residues. Germline CDR1 is SQVTM and CDR2 is ANQGSEA. CDR3 sequence: CSVENPGETQYF. In DNA, the CDR3 is TGCAGCGTTGAAAATCCAGGGGAGACCCAGTACTTC.

The chain is built from TRBV6-1 and TRBJ2-2; 8 positions agree with TRBD1. V lost 6 bases, J lost 5 bases, and 5 bases stayed unmatched. This CDR3 comprises 14 residues. CDR1 is MNHNS and CDR2 is SASEGT in the germline V gene. CDR3: CASSGQGWTGELFF. In DNA, the CDR3 is TGTGCCAGCAGCGGACAGGGCTGGACCGGGGAGCTGTTTTTT.

This clonotype turned up a few times. The J gene is TRBJ2-1, the V gene TRBV11-2; TRBD2 agrees at 8 bases. The J segment lost 9 bases and the V segment lost 4 bases, leaving 8 bases of the junction unmatched. The CDR3 sequence is 14 residues long. Germline loops: CDR1 SGHAT, CDR2 FQNNGV. CDR3 sequence: CASSSGLGMSEQFF. CDR3 sequence (DNA): TGTGCCAGCAGCTCGGGACTAGGAATGAGTGAGCAGTTCTTC.

To note about this clonotype: Since a much larger clone is just one base distant, this may be a read error. This chain joins TRBV6-2 or TRBV6-3 and TRBJ2-5; a possible D gene is TRBD1 (6 bases). This CDR3 is 16 amino acids long. Germline V gene data show CDR1 as MNHEY and CDR2 as SVGEGT. The CDR3 region has the DNA TGTGCCAGCAGTGGCACAGGGTACCCCCCTCAAGAGACCCAGCACTTC. Protein sequence: CASSGTGYPPQETQHF.

The CDR3: CAISDRRERQPTNYGYTF. CDR3 DNA: TGTGCCATCAGTGATCGGAGGGAAAGACAGCCAACTAACTATGGCTACACCTTC. The chain has TRBV10-3 and TRBJ1-2; perhaps TRBD1 as D (5 bases). The CDR3 covers 18 residues. Germline V gene lookup returns CDR1 ENHRY and CDR2 SYGVKD. V lost 3 bases and J lost 0, with 20 bases in between.

V and J are TRBV29-1 and TRBJ2-7; 7 nucleotides align to TRBD2. The CDR3 loop spans 13 amino acids. The V gene end was trimmed by 3 bases and the J gene end by 5 bases; junction bases not matched to a gene: 7. Germline loops: CDR1 SQVTM, CDR2 ANQGSEA. The CDR3, as DNA: TGCAGCGTTGAGCAGGGAGGGTCAAACGAGCAGTACTTC. Its translation: CSVEQGGSNEQYF.

The chain is built from TRBV6-1 and TRBJ2-2; possible D gene TRBD2, 5 bases. V lost 5 bases and J lost 2, with 12 bases in between. Germline lookup yields CDR1 MNHNS and CDR2 SASEGT. This CDR3 is built from 15 residues. CDR3 nucleotide sequence: TGTGCCAGCAGTCCGCTTCGGGGTAACACCGGGGAGCTGTTTTTT. Protein sequence: CASSPLRGNTGELFF.

This clonotype was recorded at least ten times. CDR3 region: CASRTAREKNTGELFF. CDR3 DNA: TGTGCCAGCAGAACAGCTAGGGAGAAGAACACCGGGGAGCTGTTTTTT. The gene calls are TRBV11-2 and TRBJ2-2, with D possibly matching TRBD2 (5 bases). CDR1 and CDR2 from the germline V gene are SGHAT and FQNNGV. Trimming took 6 bases from V and 1 from J, leaving 15 bases between them. The CDR3 contains 16 residues. The full variable domain, with the rest looked up from reference TRBV11-2 and TRBJ2-2, is EAGVAQSPRYKIIEKRQSVAFWCNPISGHATLYWYQQILGQGPKLLIQFQNNGVVDDSQLPKDRFSAERLKGVDSTLKIQPAKLEDSAVYLCASRTAREKNTGELFFGEGSRLTVL.

The V and J genes are TRBV9 and TRBJ1-2; D is unclear. Germline CDR1 SGDLS, CDR2 YYNGEE. Trimming pared 4 bases from V and 0 bases from J, leaving 13 bases between. The length of the CDR3 is 15 residues. The CDR3 region is CASSLKGNSNYGYTF. The CDR3 DNA follows: TGTGCCAGCAGCCTAAAAGGGAACTCTAACTATGGCTACACCTTC. Full variable domain (remainder filled in from reference TRBV9 and TRBJ1-2): DSGVTQTPKHLITATGQRVTLRCSPRSGDLSVYWYQQSLDQGLQFLIQYYNGEERAKGNILERFSAQQFPDLHSELNLSSLELGDSALYFCASSLKGNSNYGYTFGSGTRLTVV.

The chain links TRBV9 to TRBJ2-1; D is undetermined. Trimming stripped 0 bases from V and 10 bases from J, with 11 bases between. Germline CDR1 SGDLS, CDR2 YYNGEE. CDR3 length: 13 residues. This chain's CDR3 is CASSVDPWREQFF. In nucleotides, the CDR3 is TGTGCCAGCAGCGTAGACCCGTGGAGAGAGCAGTTCTTC.

The genes are TRBV6-1 and TRBJ1-5, with TRBD1 identical over 7 bases. After removal of 4 bases from V and 2 bases from J, the junction contained 5 bases not matched to a gene. CDR1 is MNHNS and CDR2 is SASEGT in the germline V gene. This CDR3 has 15 residues. The chain's CDR3 is CASSVTGLGNQPQHF. CDR3 DNA: TGTGCCAGCAGTGTGACAGGGCTAGGCAATCAGCCCCAGCATTTT.

This clonotype was seen only a few times. The chain uses TRBV3-1 and TRBJ2-7, with 7 bases that match TRBD2. The germline V gene encodes CDR1 LGHDT and CDR2 YNNKEL (reference sequence). CDR3 length: 16 residues. J lost 2 bases, V lost 5 bases, and 12 bases had no gene match. The CDR3 reads CASSDRGGEEAYEQYF. In nucleotides, the CDR3 is TGTGCCAGCAGCGATCGTGGGGGGGAGGAAGCCTACGAGCAGTACTTC.

This clonotype was recorded many times. The chain is built from TRBV5-1 and TRBJ1-1; the D is unclear. Germline CDR1 SGHRS, CDR2 YFSETQ. This CDR3 spans 14 amino acids. Trimming stripped 3 bases from V and 5 bases from J, with 14 bases between. The DNA of the CDR3 is TGCGCCAGCAGCTCCGGACTCGCTTCTACTGAAGCTTTCTTT. Translating gives CASSSGLASTEAFF. The variable domain in full, with the rest retrieved from reference TRBV5-1 and TRBJ1-1, is KAGVTQTPRYLIKTRGQQVTLSCSPISGHRSVSWYQQTPGQGLQFLFEYFSETQRNKGNFPGRFSGRQFSNSRSEMNVSTLELGDSALYLCASSSGLASTEAFFGQGTRLTVV.

Concerning this clonotype itself: A much bigger clone sits one base away, suggesting this may be a read error. The chain links TRBV11-2 to TRBJ2-7; no reliable D call. This CDR3 is 11 amino acids long. Germline V gene lookup returns CDR1 SGHAT and CDR2 FQNNGV. The CDR3 loop reads CASSQTSEQCF. CDR3 in DNA: TGTGCCAGCAGCCAAACGAGCGAGCAGTGCTTC.

This clonotype was counted many times. The rearrangement links TRBV20-1 to TRBJ1-1; D unresolved. The germline V and J ends were trimmed by 4 bases and 6 bases, with 18 bases remaining between them. CDR1 DFQATT and CDR2 SNEGSKA come from the germline V gene (reference sequence). CDR3 length equals 14 residues. The CDR3 DNA reads as TGCAGTGCTAAATTGCGCCCCGGTGGCGCTGAAGCTTTCTTT. As protein: CSAKLRPGGAEAFF.

Many counts were recorded for this clonotype. The chain has TRBV12-3 or TRBV12-4 and TRBJ2-2, with 7 positions matching TRBD1. Losses at the gene ends were 5 bases for V and 8 bases for J; bases not matched to a gene: 5. The CDR3 sequence is 13 residues long. This chain's CDR3 is CASSPPGQGELFF. As DNA, the CDR3 is TGTGCCAGCAGTCCTCCGGGACAGGGGGAGCTGTTTTTT.

This clonotype was found many times. The V call is TRBV6-5, the J call TRBJ2-6, with TRBD1 matching over 7 bases. Losses at the gene ends were 4 bases for V and 0 bases for J; bases not matched to a gene: 3. CDR3 length: 16 residues. Germline assignment: CDR1 MNHEY and CDR2 SVGAGI. Here the CDR3 reads CASSWDRASGANVLTF. CDR3 in DNA: TGTGCCAGCAGTTGGGACAGAGCCTCTGGGGCCAACGTCCTGACTTTC.

This clonotype occurred many times. The V call is TRBV2, the J call TRBJ2-3, with D unclear. The CDR3 sequence is 15 residues long. V shed 3 bases and J shed 0 bases, with 10 bases lying between them. Germline lookup yields CDR1 SNHLY and CDR2 FYNNEI. The CDR3: CASSEYSPSTDTQYF. DNA for the CDR3: TGTGCCAGCAGTGAGTATAGTCCGAGCACAGATACGCAGTATTTT.

This clonotype showed up many times. Sequence at one end of the junction differs from germline and may be a read error. J is TRBJ1-1 and V is TRBV5-1, with 7 bases matching TRBD1. Germline CDR1 reads SGHRS; CDR2 reads YFSETQ. The CDR3 is 14 amino acids. The CDR3 DNA reads as TGTGCCAGCAGGTCGGGGACAGCTAACACTGAAGCTTTCTTT. This gives the protein CASRSGTANTEAFF.